The clone carrying this TCR beta chain was observed a handful of times. The antigen remains undetermined. One heparinised blood draw, averaging roughly 120 mL, came from each donor. CD4+ naive, central memory, regulatory and stem cell-like memory subsets were isolated by sorting on CD45RO/CCR7/CD25/CD127/CD95/CD27. The sample comes from a study of beta chain features in type 1 diabetes. General study points: When cDNA is sequenced, cells with high TCR expression could be over-represented.

This CDR3 spans 11 amino acids. Per the germline V gene, CDR1 is MGHDK and CDR2 is SYGVNS. Trimming removed 8 bases at V and 5 bases at J, with 9 bases between. TCRB transcripts that were expressed got sequenced, as all of the isolated RNA had been reverse transcribed. Repertoires were generated with immunoSEQ multiplex PCR, while TCRdb's copy carries only in-frame clones and drops some. The sample carries 390,000 or so clones, approximately 15% recorded once. The sequence derives from a young man in good health. Sequencing was done on a sample of naive CD4+ T cells from blood. The gene calls are TRBV25-1 and TRBJ2-5; D is perhaps TRBD2 (5 bases). The CDR3 DNA is TGTGCCAGCGCTACGGGGGAGACCCAGTACTTC. Amino acids: CASATGETQYF.